A single sample is the source of the 30 T cell receptor beta chains below, sequenced in a study of CD8 T cells in ankylosing spondylitis. Regarding the study as a whole: Blood of patients with ankylosing spondylitis appeared to be characterized by a TCR beta motif of several highly homologous variants.

TCRdb re-called the 5' RACE reads with MiXCR, one entry per CDR3 protein. The table shows roughly 450,000 distinct CDR3 sequences, with around 26% occurring only once. Their antigens are not known. Material: blood, either unsorted or a sorted T cell fraction (not recorded which). All receptors come from a male donor with ankylosing spondylitis.

This clonotype was seen more than once but under ten times. The chain combines TRBV20-1 with TRBJ1-1, with D perhaps TRBD1 (6 bases). CDR1 DFQATT and CDR2 SNEGSKA come from the germline V gene (reference sequence). This CDR3 is 11 amino acids long. V dropped 5 bases and J dropped 8 bases, with 12 bases sitting between them. CDR3 sequence reads: CSAPRQEEAFF. The DNA for the CDR3 is TGCAGTGCTCCGAGACAGGAAGAAGCTTTCTTT.

This clonotype appeared a single time. The V and J genes are TRBV6-1 and TRBJ1-2; 7 positions agree with TRBD1. Germline V gene data show CDR1 as MNHNS and CDR2 as SASEGT. This CDR3 has 16 amino acids. V shed 5 bases, J shed 4 bases, and the junction held 13 bases outside the gene matches. The CDR3 DNA reads as TGTGCCAGCAGTCCATTCTCCCGGACAGGATCCTATGGCTACACCTTC. Protein product: CASSPFSRTGSYGYTF.

V and J are TRBV15 and TRBJ1-2, with D perhaps matching TRBD1 (6 bases). Germline values: CDR1 LNHNV, CDR2 YYDKDF (reference sequence). The V end was cut by 5 bases, the J end by 3 bases, with 16 bases between. CDR3 size: 15 residues. The CDR3 nucleotides read TGTGCCACCAGCTGGACTTACAGGGTTGACTATGGCTACACCTTC. This translates into CATSWTYRVDYGYTF.

This clonotype was detected a few times. The chain links TRBV21-1 to TRBJ2-3; the table calls TRBD1, which could not be checked here. TRBV21-1 is marked as a pseudogene. The CDR3 contains 16 residues. The CDR3 coding sequence is TGTGCCAGAATTCCTGGACAGGGGTCTTCCACAGATACGCAGTATTTT. Its protein is CARIPGQGSSTDTQYF.

This clonotype was counted a few times. The chain couples TRBV5-1 to TRBJ1-1; no clear D gene. The germline V and J ends were trimmed by 2 bases and 0 bases, with 8 bases remaining between them. Per the germline V gene, CDR1 is SGHRS and CDR2 is YFSETQ. The CDR3 contains 14 residues. In DNA, the CDR3 is TGCGCCAGCAGCTTTGTCAGCCTGAACACTGAAGCTTTCTTT. As protein: CASSFVSLNTEAFF.

The V and J genes are TRBV11-2 and TRBJ2-3; the match to TRBD2 covers 8 bases. CDR3 length equals 15 residues. Germline assignment: CDR1 SGHAT and CDR2 FQNNGV. Trimming took 7 bases from V and 2 from J; bases not matched to a gene: 8. CDR3 DNA: TGTGCCAGCAACTTGAGACTAGCGCCCACAGATACGCAGTATTTT. Protein product: CASNLRLAPTDTQYF.

V gene TRBV20-1 combines with J gene TRBJ2-1; no clear D. The CDR3 is 16 amino acids. V was shortened by 0 bases and J by 0 bases, with 12 bases between the two germline ends. Germline V lookup: CDR1 DFQATT, CDR2 SNEGSKA (reference sequence). This chain's CDR3 is CSARDFAVSSYNEQFF. DNA of the CDR3: TGCAGTGCTAGAGATTTCGCGGTAAGCTCCTACAATGAGCAGTTCTTC.

This clonotype has at least ten counts. The V call is TRBV5-1, the J call TRBJ2-1, with no clear D. Germline-derived CDR1 and CDR2 are SGHRS and YFSETQ. The CDR3 sequence is 15 residues long. The V end was cut by 4 bases, the J end by 5 bases, with 16 bases between. The CDR3 reads CASSMTDPFNNEQFF. As DNA, the CDR3 is TGCGCCAGCAGCATGACTGATCCCTTCAACAATGAGCAGTTCTTC.

This clonotype has a handful of counts. The V and J genes are TRBV5-5 and TRBJ1-2, with TRBD1 matching 11 bases. Looked up from germline, CDR1 is SGHKS and CDR2 is YYEKEE (reference sequence). The CDR3 runs 14 residues. V dropped 0 bases and J dropped 6; count of bases not matched to a gene: 1. The CDR3 DNA is TGTGCCAGCAGCTTGGAGGACAGGGGGCATGGCTACACCTTC. Protein product: CASSLEDRGHGYTF.

The rearrangement links TRBV7-2 to TRBJ2-1, with D possibly matching TRBD2 (6 bases). The CDR3 covers 15 residues. V was pared by 1 base and J by 7 bases, with 14 bases between. Germline loops: CDR1 SGHTA, CDR2 FQGNSA. The CDR3 loop reads CASSLGWGVGNEQFF. In DNA form, the CDR3 reads TGTGCCAGCAGCTTAGGTTGGGGGGTAGGGAATGAGCAGTTCTTC.

This clonotype was seen at least ten times. The genes are TRBV5-1 and TRBJ2-7; 14 nucleotides align to TRBD2. The junction had 11 bases not matched to a gene; V was cut back by 4 bases and J by 5 bases. Germline V gene lookup returns CDR1 SGHRS and CDR2 YFSETQ. The CDR3 extends over 17 amino acids. The chain's CDR3 is CASSLSPGLAGENEQYV. The CDR3, as DNA: TGCGCCAGCAGCCTGAGTCCGGGACTAGCGGGAGAAAACGAGCAGTACGTC.

The chain carries TRBV20-1 and TRBJ2-3; 7 nucleotides align to TRBD2. Germline V gives CDR1 DFQATT, CDR2 SNEGSKA (reference sequence). V was pared by 6 bases and J by 2 bases, with 14 bases of the junction left unmatched. The CDR3 is made up of 16 amino acids. The CDR3 here is CSATLAIGGFTDTQYF. DNA for the CDR3: TGCAGTGCCACCCTGGCTATCGGGGGGTTCACAGATACGCAGTATTTT.

This clonotype was recorded once. This sequence joins TRBV24-1 and TRBJ1-1, with D uncertain. Germline assignment: CDR1 KGHDR and CDR2 SFDVKD. V was cut by 0 bases and J by 3 bases, with 4 bases left in between. This CDR3 has 13 amino acids. The CDR3 coding sequence is TGTGCCACCAGTGATTTGAGGTACACTGAAGCTTTCTTT. This encodes CATSDLRYTEAFF.

This clonotype was detected a few times. The chain links TRBV7-2 to TRBJ2-3; TRBD2 is a possible D gene (7 bases). Trimming took off 10 bases at V and 3 bases at J, with 26 bases between the two ends. Germline V gene data show CDR1 as SGHTA and CDR2 as FQGNSA. The length of the CDR3 is 17 residues. The CDR3 region has the DNA TGTGCCATCTGGGGGGCTAGCGGAGCTGAATCGACAGATACGCAGTATTTT. This gives the protein CAIWGASGAESTDTQYF. Supplemented by reference TRBV7-2 and TRBJ2-3, the full variable domain reads GAGVSQSPSNKVTEKGKDVELRCDPISGHTALYWYRQSLGQGLEFLIYFQGNSAPDKSGLPSDRFSAERTGGSVSTLTIQRTQQEDSAVYLCAIWGASGAESTDTQYFGPGTRLTVL.

J is TRBJ2-1 and V is TRBV6-1; 8 bases line up with TRBD1. The junction had 4 bases not matched to a gene; V was cut back by 5 bases and J by 1 base. Germline CDR1 MNHNS, CDR2 SASEGT. The CDR3 contains 15 residues. The chain's CDR3 is CASSRTGPSYNEQFF. The DNA for the CDR3 is TGTGCCAGCAGTAGGACAGGGCCGTCCTACAATGAGCAGTTCTTC.

This clonotype was seen only a few times. The rearrangement joins TRBV15 to TRBJ2-1; unclear D gene. Trimming shortened V by 0 bases and J by 3 bases, and 15 bases separated the two germline ends. Germline V gene sequence: CDR1 LNHNV, CDR2 YYDKDF (reference sequence). The CDR3 covers 17 residues. The CDR3 DNA reads TGTGCCACCAGCAGAGATTTGGCGGCACCCATCTACAATGAGCAGTTCTTC. This translates into CATSRDLAAPIYNEQFF.

This clonotype has only a few counts. In DNA, the CDR3 is TGCAGTGCCCCGGCCCCGAGCTCCTACAATGAGCAGTTCTTC. The encoded protein is CSAPAPSSYNEQFF. The chain uses TRBV20-1 and TRBJ2-1; D is uncertain. CDR3 length equals 14 residues. Trimming removed 6 bases from V and 0 bases from J, with 12 bases in between. Germline loops: CDR1 DFQATT, CDR2 SNEGSKA (reference sequence).

This clonotype was seen more than once but under ten times. The J gene is TRBJ2-5, the V gene TRBV7-8, with D unclear. The CDR3 length is 17 residues. The V end lost 0 bases, the J end lost 4 bases, and 18 bases lay between the germline ends. CDR1 is SGHVS and CDR2 is FQNEAQ in the germline V gene. The chain's CDR3 is CASSLAVLRVYRETQYF. DNA of the CDR3: TGTGCCAGCAGCTTAGCAGTCCTTAGGGTATACAGAGAGACCCAGTACTTC. Looking up the rest from reference TRBV7-8 and TRBJ2-5 gives the full variable domain: GAGVSQSPRYKVAKRGQDVALRCDPISGHVSLFWYQQALGQGPEFLTYFQNEAQLDKSGLPSDRFFAERPEGSVSTLKIQRTQQEDSAVYLCASSLAVLRVYRETQYFGPGTRLLVL.

This clonotype came up a few times. The chain combines TRBV28 with TRBJ2-4, with 8 bases aligning to TRBD1. Germline loops: CDR1 MDHEN, CDR2 SYDVKM. V shed 5 bases and J 7 bases; nucleotides not matched to a gene: 4. This CDR3 has 13 amino acids. The CDR3 DNA is TGTGCCAGCAGTCCTTGGACAGGGAACATTCAGTACTTC. Translated, it gives CASSPWTGNIQYF. The variable domain in full, with the rest retrieved from reference TRBV28 and TRBJ2-4, is DVKVTQSSRYLVKRTGEKVFLECVQDMDHENMFWYRQDPGLGLRLIYFSYDVKMKEKGDIPEGYSVSREKKERFSLILESASTNQTSMYLCASSPWTGNIQYFGAGTRLSVL.

Written as DNA, the CDR3 is TGCGCCAGCAGCTTGACCGGGACTAGGGCCGGGGAGCTGTTTTTT. This translates into CASSLTGTRAGELFF. The rearrangement uses TRBV5-1 and TRBJ2-2, with 8 bases that match TRBD2. CDR3 size: 15 residues. The germline CDR1 and CDR2 sequences are SGHRS and YFSETQ. V lost 1 base, J lost 6 bases, and 5 bases stayed unmatched.

The chain is built from TRBV20-1 and TRBJ1-5; D uncertain. This CDR3 spans 13 amino acids. Trimming stripped 4 bases from V and 0 bases from J, with 7 bases between. Germline loops: CDR1 DFQATT, CDR2 SNEGSKA (reference sequence). Here the CDR3 reads CSATAYSNQPQHF. The DNA of the CDR3 is TGCAGTGCTACCGCTTATAGCAATCAGCCCCAGCATTTT.

J is TRBJ2-3 and V is TRBV20-1; D unclear. The germline CDR1 and CDR2 sequences are DFQATT and SNEGSKA (reference sequence). Trimming shortened V by 0 bases and J by 0 bases, and 13 bases separated the two germline ends. The length of the CDR3 is 16 residues. The CDR3 nucleotides read TGCAGTGCTAGAGATTGGCCTGGAGCTAGCACAGATACGCAGTATTTT. Amino acids: CSARDWPGASTDTQYF.

In this sample, this clonotype turned up a few times. V gene TRBV5-1 combines with J gene TRBJ2-1; 12 positions match TRBD2. V lost 4 bases to trimming and J lost 5 bases; unmatched junction nucleotides: 10. The germline V gene encodes CDR1 SGHRS and CDR2 YFSETQ. The CDR3 has 17 amino acids. The CDR3 region is CASSTPSGRARDNEQFF. The CDR3 nucleotides are TGCGCCAGCAGCACCCCTAGCGGGAGGGCCCGAGACAATGAGCAGTTCTTC.

The gene calls are TRBV27 and TRBJ2-1, with TRBD2 identical over 10 bases. Trimming at V came to 5 bases and at J to 4 bases, leaving 11 bases not matched to a gene. Per germline, CDR1 MNHEY and CDR2 SMNVEV (reference sequence). The CDR3 totals 17 residues. CDR3 sequence reads: CASSPPLLAGEYNEQFF. The CDR3, as DNA: TGTGCCAGCAGTCCCCCCCTTCTAGCGGGAGAGTACAATGAGCAGTTCTTC.

A few counts support this clonotype. This chain uses TRBV9 with TRBJ2-2; TRBD2 matches at 8 bases. Germline V gene sequence: CDR1 SGDLS, CDR2 YYNGEE. Trimming at V came to 6 bases and at J to 5 bases, leaving 9 bases not matched to a gene. CDR3 length: 15 amino acids. CDR3 sequence (DNA): TGTGCCAGCACCCTCAGCGGGAGTAATACCGGGGAGCTGTTTTTT. As protein: CASTLSGSNTGELFF.

There are a few counts of this clonotype. A junction end diverges from the germline sequence, so it may reflect a read error. The V gene is TRBV5-1, the J gene TRBJ2-1; 9 bases agree with TRBD1. Germline CDR1 reads SGHRS; CDR2 reads YFSETQ. This CDR3 contains 15 residues. The CDR3 region is CASSQMIRDRVRHDF. The CDR3 nucleotides read TGCGCCAGCAGCCAGATGATCCGGGACAGGGTCAGGCACGACTTC.

This clonotype was seen a few times. The chain recombines TRBV12-3 or TRBV12-4 with TRBJ2-7, with TRBD2 identical over 9 bases. This CDR3 is built from 16 residues. J gave up 5 bases and V 3 bases, and 11 bases lay outside the gene matches. CDR3 nucleotides: TGTGCCAGCAGTTTCCGGGACGGGCTAGCGGGGCACGAGCAGTACTTC. This sequence encodes CASSFRDGLAGHEQYF.

The rearrangement joins TRBV24-1 to TRBJ2-1, with 8 nucleotides matching TRBD2. V was clipped by 0 bases and J by 1 base; unmatched bases: 4. The germline gives CDR1 KGHDR, CDR2 SFDVKD. There are 17 residues in the CDR3. Here the CDR3 DNA reads TGTGCCACCAGTGATTTGGCGGGGGGCGCGTCCTACAATGAGCAGTTCTTC. This encodes CATSDLAGGASYNEQFF.

CDR3 bases: TGCAGTGCTAGGGCCTACCAACACAATGAGCAGTTCTTC. Protein sequence: CSARAYQHNEQFF. The chain has TRBV20-1 and TRBJ2-1; unclear D gene. The CDR3 is 13 residues long. In germline, CDR1 is DFQATT, CDR2 SNEGSKA (reference sequence). The germline V and J ends were trimmed by 3 bases and 5 bases, with 11 bases remaining between them.

V gene TRBV10-3 combines with J gene TRBJ1-1, with D uncertain. Trimming removed 6 bases at V and 1 base at J, with 6 bases between. CDR3 length: 12 amino acids. Germline CDR1 reads ENHRY; CDR2 reads SYGVKD. CDR3 in DNA: TGTGCCATCAGATCAGAGAACACTGAAGCTTTCTTT. Amino acid sequence: CAIRSENTEAFF.